Presented here are 3 T cell receptor beta chains from one specimen sequenced in a study of shared T cell receptors in the human thymus (dated by TCRdb to 2020 to 2023). The library came from the immunoSEQ multiplex PCR assay. TCRdb re-hosts the immuneACCESS table, in-frame sequences only. Its copies lack some clones; in the studies checked, an unresolved V gene accounts for under half of them, and the cause for the rest is not known. A total of some 720,000 clones appear in this sample, around 87% of them only once. The ten largest clones take up around 0.0099% of the sample. This sample was also put to use in a study of human thymus T cells.

Sequenced material: thymocytes. The receptors shown here come from a boy in the first two years of life with a congenital heart defect. Donor details come from another sample of the same person, matched by shared clones.

The genes are TRBV7-9 and TRBJ2-7; D is possibly TRBD1 (5 bases). This CDR3 spans 14 amino acids. V lost 5 bases and J lost 2, with 13 bases in between. Germline V CDR1 and CDR2: SEHNR, FQNEAQ (reference sequence). CDR3 nucleotides: TGTGCCAGCAGCGAAGACAGCCTCCCCTACGAGCAGTACTTC. Amino acids: CASSEDSLPYEQYF.

The chain uses TRBV5-1 and TRBJ1-1; 7 bases map to TRBD1. CDR1 is SGHRS and CDR2 is YFSETQ in the germline V gene. J lost 5 bases, V lost 4 bases, and 14 bases had no gene match. CDR3 length: 16 amino acids. CDR3 in amino acids: CASSIRPTGAGTEAFF. The CDR3 DNA follows: TGCGCCAGCAGCATCAGACCAACAGGGGCGGGGACTGAAGCTTTCTTT.

J is TRBJ2-2 and V is TRBV27; 11 positions agree with TRBD2. This CDR3 has 16 amino acids. V lost 11 bases, J lost 6 bases, and 14 bases stayed unmatched. Per the germline V gene, CDR1 is MNHEY and CDR2 is SMNVEV (reference sequence). Here the CDR3 reads CAPPATSGKRAGELFF. The CDR3, as DNA: TGTGCCCCCCCCGCGACTAGCGGGAAACGAGCCGGGGAGCTGTTTTTT.